The 6 T cell receptor beta chains reported below all come from one sample, sequenced in a study of T cell repertoires in cytomegalovirus infection. TCRdb used MiXCR to reprocess the reads, holding one entry per CDR3 protein. Of about 47,000 distinct CDR3 sequences detected, under 20% appear once; the ten largest clones hold around half. These TCRs are of unknown antigen specificity. The starting material was CD8+ T cells from cultured PBMCs, obtained from culture after CMV antigen stimulation. The receptors were gathered from a human donor in good health (CMV status not recorded). Some clones in this sample may be carry-over from other donors' samples.

The chain joins TRBV9 to TRBJ2-1; D unclear. The germline V gene encodes CDR1 SGDLS and CDR2 YYNGEE. The ends were cut back, 0 bases at V and 2 bases at J, with 6 bases in the middle. The CDR3 has 14 amino acids. The CDR3 loop reads CASSVADPYNEQFF. The DNA for the CDR3 is TGTGCCAGCAGCGTAGCGGACCCCTACAATGAGCAGTTCTTC.

This clonotype has ten or more counts. V and J are TRBV7-2 and TRBJ2-2, with 8 bases that match TRBD2. CDR1 and CDR2 from the germline V gene are SGHTA and FQGNSA. The trim removed 3 bases at V and 0 bases at J, leaving 9 bases unmatched. This CDR3 comprises 18 residues. CDR3 sequence (DNA): TGTGCCAGCAGCTTTTCGGGGGGGATCTCCACGAACACCGGGGAGCTGTTTTTT. Protein: CASSFSGGISTNTGELFF.

Notes on this clonotype: A much larger clone sits a single nucleotide away, making a read error possible. This rearrangement joins TRBV7-8 to TRBJ2-7; the match to TRBD2 covers 14 bases. Germline CDR1 reads SGHVS; CDR2 reads FQNEAQ. The J segment lost 2 bases and the V segment lost 6 bases, leaving 9 bases of the junction unmatched. CDR3 length: 17 residues. This CDR3 is CASRPSGLAGETYEQYF. The CDR3 DNA sequence: TGTGCCAGCAGACCTTCGGGACTAGCGGGAGAGACCTACGAGCAGTACTTC.

This clonotype was detected a few times. J is TRBJ2-1 and V is TRBV20-1; D possibly corresponds to TRBD2 (6 bases). The CDR3 totals 15 residues. V gave up 7 bases and J gave up 7 bases, with 23 bases separating them. In germline, CDR1 is DFQATT, CDR2 SNEGSKA (reference sequence). CDR3 DNA: TGCAGTGTTAAGAAGAGGGACGGGAGTAAAAATGAGCAGTTCTTC. Protein: CSVKKRDGSKNEQFF.

This clonotype was seen only a few times. This chain joins TRBV11-2 and TRBJ2-2; 10 bases line up with TRBD2. The CDR3 consists of 15 residues. With V trimmed by 7 bases and J by 4 bases, 6 bases remained unmatched. Germline CDR1 SGHAT, CDR2 FQNNGV. CDR3 DNA: TGTGCCAGCACTGAAGCGGGGGGGCCCACCGGGGAGCTGTTTTTT. This gives the protein CASTEAGGPTGELFF.

V is TRBV12-3 or TRBV12-4 and J is TRBJ1-4, with TRBD1 matching 7 bases. V was pared by 2 bases and J by 10 bases, with 7 bases of the junction left unmatched. The CDR3 runs 14 residues. CDR3 protein: CASSLLRQGGKLFF. CDR3 nucleotides: TGTGCCAGCAGTTTATTAAGACAGGGAGGAAAACTGTTTTTT.